The 17 T cell receptor beta chains listed next were all sequenced from one sample in a study of T cell responses to AZD1222 COVID-19 vaccine. Using immunoSEQ multiplex PCR, the repertoire was profiled, and TCRdb retains in-frame clones only, with some absent. The sample has some 80,000 clones, more than 70% seen once. The material was peripheral blood, obtained 28 days after the second dose of the MenACWY control vaccine. Every receptor here comes from an adult who received the MenACWY meningococcal vaccine as a control.

The V call is TRBV19, the J call TRBJ1-2; TRBD1 aligns across 9 bases. The CDR3 runs to 15 residues. Germline V CDR1 and CDR2: LNHDA, SQIVND (reference sequence). Unmatched junction bases numbered 9, after V lost 6 bases and J lost 4 bases. In nucleotides, the CDR3 is TGTGCCAGTAGCACAAGACAGGGGGTAGTCTATGGCTACACCTTC. It is translated as CASSTRQGVVYGYTF.

The chain carries TRBV7-9 and TRBJ1-2; D is perhaps TRBD1 (6 bases). Germline V lookup: CDR1 SEHNR, CDR2 FQNEAQ (reference sequence). This CDR3 comprises 13 residues. The V end lost 5 bases, the J end lost 8 bases, and 15 bases lay between the germline ends. The CDR3 is CASSANRVTGYTF. CDR3 nucleotide sequence: TGTGCCAGCAGCGCAAACAGGGTGACCGGCTACACCTTC.

The V gene is TRBV7-9, the J gene TRBJ1-4; D is undetermined. Per the germline V gene, CDR1 is SEHNR and CDR2 is FQNEAQ (reference sequence). V dropped 1 base and J dropped 7 bases, with 10 bases sitting between them. CDR3 size: 14 residues. Written as DNA, the CDR3 is TGTGCCAGCAGCTTAGGGGGTTTGACTGAAAAACTGTTTTTT. Protein: CASSLGGLTEKLFF.

This chain uses TRBV5-1 with TRBJ1-5; 7 bases line up with TRBD1. Germline-derived CDR1 and CDR2 are SGHRS and YFSETQ. V shed 4 bases, J shed 7 bases, and the junction held 11 bases outside the gene matches. This CDR3 is 15 amino acids long. CDR3 region: CASSITGELGQPQHF. The CDR3 DNA follows: TGCGCCAGCAGCATTACAGGGGAGTTAGGGCAGCCCCAGCATTTT.

V usage is TRBV5-1 and J usage is TRBJ1-1, with TRBD1 as a possible D gene (6 bases). The CDR3 is 13 amino acids. Trimming stripped 7 bases from V and 3 bases from J, with 13 bases between. The germline gives CDR1 SGHRS, CDR2 YFSETQ. The CDR3 nucleotides are TGCGCCAGCTCAGGGGTCGGCGACACTGAAGCTTTCTTT. Its translation is CASSGVGDTEAFF.

This chain joins TRBV28 and TRBJ1-2, with D unresolved. The CDR3 covers 12 residues. V was clipped by 5 bases and J by 3 bases, with 7 bases between them. CDR1 MDHEN and CDR2 SYDVKM come from the germline V gene. Here the CDR3 DNA reads TGTGCCAGCAGTCAGTCCTACTATGGCTACACCTTC. Encoded protein: CASSQSYYGYTF.

This clone is a singleton in its sample. The CDR3 DNA is TGTGCCAGCAGCGTCTCCGGGGGGCAGTCGAGCTCCTATAATTCACCCCTCCACTTT. This sequence encodes CASSVSGGQSSSYNSPLHF. The genes are TRBV9 and TRBJ1-6, with D perhaps TRBD1 (6 bases). Per germline, CDR1 SGDLS and CDR2 YYNGEE. V gave up 2 bases and J gave up 0 bases, with 18 bases separating them. This CDR3 is 19 amino acids long.

The chain couples TRBV30 to TRBJ1-3; the D is unclear. With 0 bases removed from V and 3 bases from J, the gap between germline ends came to 3 bases. Looked up from germline, CDR1 is GTSNPN and CDR2 is SVGIG (reference sequence). This CDR3 is built from 12 residues. The CDR3 region has the DNA TGTGCCTGGAGTGTTAGTGGAAACACCATATATTTT. It is translated as CAWSVSGNTIYF.

The V gene is TRBV5-1, the J gene TRBJ2-3; D remains unclear. Germline lookup yields CDR1 SGHRS and CDR2 YFSETQ. Between the trimmed V and J ends, which lost 0 bases and 4 bases, there was a span of 9 bases. The CDR3 spans 14 residues. The CDR3 DNA is TGCGCCAGCAGCTTGGAAGGCGCGCCAGATACGCAGTATTTT. It translates to CASSLEGAPDTQYF.

The gene calls are TRBV6-5 and TRBJ1-2, with a tentative D call TRBD1 (6 bases). The V end lost 6 bases, the J end lost 4 bases, and 6 bases lay between the germline ends. The CDR3 spans 11 residues. Germline V CDR1 and CDR2: MNHEY, SVGAGI. The CDR3 reads CASRDSYGYTF. CDR3 DNA sequence: TGTGCCAGCAGGGACAGCTATGGCTACACCTTC.

The rearrangement joins TRBV20-1 to TRBJ2-3; D possibly corresponds to TRBD2 (7 bases). V was shortened by 3 bases and J by 0 bases, with 16 bases between the two germline ends. This CDR3 has 16 residues. Germline CDR1 DFQATT, CDR2 SNEGSKA (reference sequence). DNA for the CDR3: TGCAGTGCTAGTATCCCGGGGGGCCCTAGCACAGATACGCAGTATTTT. Protein sequence: CSASIPGGPSTDTQYF.

The chain links TRBV6-5 to TRBJ1-2, with TRBD1 matching over 7 bases. Trimming removed 2 bases from V and 7 bases from J; junction bases left unmatched: 4. Germline V gene data show CDR1 as MNHEY and CDR2 as SVGAGI. The CDR3 loop spans 13 amino acids. CDR3: CASSYPAGGGYTF. The CDR3 DNA sequence: TGTGCCAGCAGTTACCCGGCAGGGGGTGGCTACACCTTC.

The J gene is TRBJ1-1, the V gene TRBV29-1, with 10 bases aligning to TRBD1. This CDR3 region has 13 residues. With V trimmed by 5 bases and J by 5 bases, 5 bases remained unmatched. Per germline, CDR1 SQVTM and CDR2 ANQGSEA. In DNA, the CDR3 is TGCAGCGTTTCGGACAGGGGGGGGACTGAAGCTTTCTTT. It is translated as CSVSDRGGTEAFF.

This clone was observed a single time. This chain connects TRBV6-5 to TRBJ1-4, with TRBD1 matching over 8 bases. V lost 5 bases, J lost 8 bases, and 7 bases stayed unmatched. Germline-derived CDR1 and CDR2 are MNHEY and SVGAGI. The CDR3 is 14 amino acids. Written as DNA, the CDR3 is TGTGCCAGCAGTCGGGGACAGGAGTACGAAAAACTGTTTTTT. It yields the protein CASSRGQEYEKLFF.

With respect to this clone: The junction does not match germline at one end; this may be a read error. The chain joins TRBV19 to TRBJ1-4; possibly TRBD1 for D (5 bases). The germline V gene has CDR1 LNHDA and CDR2 SQIVND (reference sequence). The CDR3 spans 17 residues. Here the CDR3 DNA reads TGTGCCAGTAGTATCCTCGCCGCGGACACCTTAGGGGTAAAAACTGTTTTT. Its translation is CASSILAADTLGVKTVF.

The chain uses TRBV7-2 and TRBJ1-2; 8 positions match TRBD1. Germline CDR1 and CDR2: SGHTA and FQGNSA. Germline trimming cut 1 base from V and 2 bases from J; bases unmatched to any gene: 9. The CDR3 has 17 residues. CDR3 residues: CASSLGGRGLSNYGYTF. CDR3 nucleotide sequence: TGTGCCAGCAGCTTAGGCGGCAGGGGGCTTTCCAACTATGGCTACACCTTC.

This clone has just a few counts. The chain couples TRBV10-3 to TRBJ2-5, with D possibly matching TRBD2 (5 bases). V gave up 2 bases and J gave up 2 bases, with 12 bases separating them. This CDR3 is built from 15 residues. Looked up from germline, CDR1 is ENHRY and CDR2 is SYGVKD. CDR3 nucleotide sequence: TGTGCCATCAGTGAGGGACTCCCTCTACAAGAGACCCAGTACTTC. Protein product: CAISEGLPLQETQYF.